The rows below give T cell receptor beta chains drawn from one sample of a study of T cell responses to AZD1222 COVID-19 vaccine. Method: immunoSEQ multiplex PCR; TCRdb's copy keeps in-frame clones and lacks some. This table has 150,000 or so clones, under 95% appearing once. This specimen was peripheral blood, taken on day 0 of AZD1222 vaccination. These receptors all stem from an adult in good health. Each CDR3 is given with its conserved first and last residue. A D gene is named only where the DNA matches it firmly. Clone size is not always given. Where it is, it says once, few, many or a class for expanded clones.

d_call,clone_size,j_call,v_call,cdr3_aa,cdr3_nt
.,once,TRBJ2-1,TRBV7-2,CASSPPAGEQFF,TGTGCCAGCAGCCCCCCCGCCGGCGAGCAGTTCTTC
.,once,TRBJ1-2,TRBV3-1/TRBV3-2,CASSHQQAANYGYTF,TGTGCCAGCAGCCATCAACAGGCGGCTAACTATGGCTACACCTTC
.,.,TRBJ2-5,TRBV5-4,CASSLDRETQYF,TGTGCCAGCAGCTTGGACCGGGAGACCCAGTACTTC
.,.,TRBJ1-1,TRBV7-8,CASTFDLLNTEAFF,TGTGCCAGCACCTTTGACCTTCTGAACACTGAAGCTTTCTTT
.,.,TRBJ1-1,TRBV21-1,CASSLGGLDTEAFF,TGTGCCAGCAGCCTGGGGGGACTGGACACTGAAGCTTTCTTT
.,.,TRBJ1-2,TRBV12-3/TRBV12-4,CASGRTGRDGYTF,TGTGCCAGCGGTCGTACGGGAAGAGATGGCTACACCTTC
.,.,TRBJ2-1,TRBV6-6,CASSYSYNEQFF,TGTGCCAGCAGTTACTCCTACAATGAGCAGTTCTTC
.,.,TRBJ2-7,TRBV30,CAWRGTTYEQYF,TGTGCCTGGAGGGGGACCACCTACGAGCAGTACTTC
.,.,TRBJ1-1,TRBV7-3,CASSFGGNTEAFF,TGTGCCAGCAGCTTTGGGGGAAACACTGAAGCTTTCTTT
.,.,TRBJ1-5,TRBV11-3,CASTKNPMGGLRIHQPQHF,TGTGCCAGCACCAAAAACCCCATGGGGGGACTCAGAATCCATCAGCCCCAGCATTTT
TRBD2,.,TRBJ2-2,TRBV5-4,CASSPPVAGGGPGELFF,TGTGCCAGCAGCCCCCCCGTAGCGGGAGGAGGCCCCGGGGAGCTGTTTTTT
TRBD1,.,TRBJ2-5,TRBV5-1,CASSLGPVTGPQETQYF,TGCGCCAGCAGCTTGGGCCCGGTGACAGGGCCCCAAGAGACCCAGTACTTC
.,.,TRBJ1-1,TRBV5-1,CASSRDRPADTEAFF,TGCGCCAGCAGCCGTGACAGGCCCGCGGACACTGAAGCTTTCTTT
.,few,TRBJ1-2,TRBV12-3/TRBV12-4,CASSPGVGGGYTF,TGTGCCAGCAGCCCGGGAGTCGGCGGTGGCTACACCTTC
TRBD1,few,TRBJ2-7,TRBV29-1,CSVSRQGYEQYF,TGCAGCGTTAGCCGACAGGGCTACGAGCAGTACTTC
TRBD2,.,TRBJ2-1,TRBV4-2,CASSQAATSGGPYNEQFF,TGTGCCAGCAGCCAAGCGGCGACTAGCGGGGGCCCCTACAATGAGCAGTTCTTC
.,.,TRBJ2-7,TRBV3-1/TRBV3-2,CASSPQRAKPYEQYF,TGTGCCAGCAGCCCGCAGAGGGCTAAACCCTACGAGCAGTACTTC
.,.,TRBJ2-7,TRBV6-6,CASSYSTGFEQYF,TGTGCCAGCAGTTACTCTACAGGGTTCGAGCAGTACTTC
.,.,TRBJ1-2,TRBV28,CASSLPGQGRGYTF,TGTGCCAGCAGTTTACCAGGCCAGGGACGAGGCTACACCTTC
.,.,TRBJ1-1,TRBV7-3,CASSLTGALGQEAFF,TGTGCCAGCAGCTTAACTGGGGCTTTGGGGCAAGAAGCTTTCTTT
TRBD1,.,TRBJ1-1,TRBV7-9,CASSPGQARMVEAFF,TGTGCCAGCAGCCCTGGACAGGCGAGGATGGTTGAAGCTTTCTTT
.,few,TRBJ1-2,TRBV6-1,CASSEGLYYGYTF,TGTGCCAGCAGTGAGGGACTGTACTATGGCTACACCTTC
.,.,TRBJ2-7,TRBV3-1/TRBV3-2,CASSRGLHYEQYF,TGTGCCAGCAGTCGCGGACTTCACTACGAGCAGTACTTC
TRBD2,.,TRBJ2-2,TRBV19,CASSVIRLAETGELFF,TGTGCCAGTAGTGTCATTCGGCTAGCGGAAACCGGGGAGCTGTTTTTT
.,.,TRBJ2-7,TRBV11-3,CASSPDGFSYEQYF,TGTGCCAGCAGCCCCGACGGCTTCTCCTACGAGCAGTACTTC
.,once,TRBJ2-1,TRBV4-3,CASSQDLTAQGNEQFF,TGCGCCAGCAGCCAAGATCTGACTGCTCAGGGCAATGAGCAGTTCTTC
TRBD1,once,TRBJ1-2,TRBV6-5,CATRPGQSYGYTF,TGTGCCACTCGTCCGGGACAGTCCTATGGCTACACCTTC
TRBD2,.,TRBJ2-4,TRBV4-1,CASSLSHMSGGLIAWTKNIQYF,TGCGCCAGCAGCCTATCCCACATGTCGGGAGGGTTGATTGCATGGACCAAAAACATTCAGTACTTC
.,.,TRBJ1-1,TRBV7-3,CASSLTGGTEAFF,TGTGCCAGCAGCTTAACAGGGGGCACTGAAGCTTTCTTT
.,.,TRBJ1-2,TRBV11-3,CASSSGPGGTF,TGTGCCAGCAGCTCGGGTCCTGGGGGCACCTTC
.,.,TRBJ2-7,TRBV4-3,CASSQERTYEQYF,TGCGCCAGCAGCCAAGAGCGGACCTACGAGCAGTACTTC
.,.,TRBJ1-5,TRBV19,CASSGTGPNQPQHF,TGTGCCAGTAGCGGGACGGGACCAAATCAGCCCCAGCATTTT
.,.,TRBJ1-2,TRBV3-1/TRBV3-2,CASSQADSRYGYTF,TGTGCCAGCAGCCAAGCCGACAGCCGCTATGGCTACACCTTC
.,.,TRBJ2-1,TRBV10-3,CAISELAAGDNEQFF,TGTGCCATCAGTGAGTTGGCGGCGGGCGACAATGAGCAGTTCTTC
.,.,TRBJ2-7,TRBV6-5,CASSSGVYEQYF,TGTGCCAGCAGTTCAGGGGTTTACGAGCAGTACTTC
TRBD1,.,TRBJ1-1,TRBV6-5,CASSWDSNTEAFF,TGTGCCAGCAGTTGGGACAGTAACACTGAAGCTTTCTTT
TRBD1,few,TRBJ1-2,TRBV11-3,CASSPTGGVNYGYTF,TGTGCCAGCAGCCCTACAGGGGGTGTTAACTATGGCTACACCTTC
.,.,TRBJ2-7,TRBV5-1,CASSLLGEGYEQYF,TGCGCCAGCAGCTTGCTAGGGGAAGGCTACGAGCAGTACTTC
.,.,TRBJ1-2,TRBV19,CASSPQGTYGYTF,TGTGCCAGTAGTCCTCAGGGTACCTATGGCTACACCTTC
.,.,TRBJ1-3,TRBV7-9,CASSAGTSGNTIYF,TGTGCCAGCAGCGCCGGGACGTCTGGAAACACCATATATTTT
TRBD1,.,TRBJ1-1,TRBV11-3,CASRRDRGLGNTEAFF,TGTGCCAGCAGGCGGGACAGGGGACTGGGGAACACTGAAGCTTTCTTT
TRBD1,.,TRBJ2-1,TRBV24-1,CATSDNRDRGLYEQFF,TGTGCCACCAGTGACAACCGGGACAGGGGGCTCTATGAGCAGTTCTTC
TRBD1,.,TRBJ1-1,TRBV5-5,CASSYRTGGFEAFF,TGTGCCAGCAGTTATAGAACAGGGGGATTTGAAGCTTTCTTT